The sequence of this T cell receptor beta chain was determined in a study of shared clonotypes between healthy human individuals. The CDR3 is made up of 15 amino acids. Germline V gene sequence: CDR1 MNHNY, CDR2 SVGAGI (reference sequence). V was clipped by 4 bases and J by 9 bases; unmatched bases: 7. The method was immunoSEQ multiplex PCR; TCRdb's version includes in-frame clones alone and lacks a portion of them. The table records 2 million to 2.5 million clones, nearly 97% of them present only once. This receptor was taken from a man aged 18 to 30 in good health. Material for sequencing was naive CD4+ T cells sorted from blood. The sample's subset: CD45RA+ positively selected. The chain has TRBV6-6 and TRBJ1-6; 9 bases are a match to TRBD1. CDR3 residues: CASSLGQGRGSPLHF. The CDR3 nucleotides are TGTGCCAGCAGTTTAGGACAGGGGAGAGGTTCACCCCTCCACTTT.